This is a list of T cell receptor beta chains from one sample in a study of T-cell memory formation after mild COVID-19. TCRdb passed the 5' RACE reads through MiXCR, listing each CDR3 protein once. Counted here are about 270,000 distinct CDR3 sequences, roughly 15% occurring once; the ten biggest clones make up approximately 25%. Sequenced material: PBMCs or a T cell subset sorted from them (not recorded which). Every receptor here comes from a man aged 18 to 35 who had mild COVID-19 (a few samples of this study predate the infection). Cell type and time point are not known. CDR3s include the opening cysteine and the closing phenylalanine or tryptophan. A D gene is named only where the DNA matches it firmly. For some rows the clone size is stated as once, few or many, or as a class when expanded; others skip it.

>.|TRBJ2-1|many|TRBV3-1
CASSQDGGFSEQFF
TGTGCCAGCAGCCAAGATGGAGGGTTCAGTGAGCAGTTCTTC
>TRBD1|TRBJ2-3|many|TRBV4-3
CASSPGQGSTDTQYF
TGCGCCAGCAGCCCCGGACAGGGGAGTACAGATACGCAGTATTTT
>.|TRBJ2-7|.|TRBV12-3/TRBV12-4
CASRLQGAGDEQYF
TGTGCCAGCAGACTCCAGGGTGCAGGAGACGAGCAGTACTTC
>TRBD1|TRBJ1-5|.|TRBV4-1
CASSQGPGTGVWKPQHF
TGCGCCAGCAGCCAAGGTCCGGGGACAGGGGTTTGGAAGCCCCAGCATTTT
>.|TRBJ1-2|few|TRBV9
CASSVVEENYGYTF
TGTGCCAGCAGCGTAGTTGAGGAGAACTATGGCTACACCTTC
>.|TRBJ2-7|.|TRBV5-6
CASSLEVPVEQYF
TGTGCCAGCAGCTTGGAGGTTCCCGTGGAGCAGTACTTC
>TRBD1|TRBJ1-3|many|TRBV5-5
CASSRTGNSGNTIYF
TGTGCCAGCAGCCGGACAGGGAACTCTGGAAACACCATATATTTT
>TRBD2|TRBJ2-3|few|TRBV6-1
CASSGLAGSTDTQYF
TGTGCCAGCAGTGGACTAGCGGGGTCCACAGATACGCAGTATTTT
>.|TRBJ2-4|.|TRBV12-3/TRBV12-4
CASSLATGPIDIQYF
TGTGCCAGCAGTCTAGCCACAGGGCCGATAGACATTCAGTACTTC
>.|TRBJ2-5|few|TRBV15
CATSRMAGGETQYF
TGTGCCACCAGCAGGATGGCCGGAGGAGAGACCCAGTACTTC
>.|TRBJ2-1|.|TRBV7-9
CASSLQGLTYNEQFF
TGTGCCAGCAGCTTACAGGGGCTCACCTACAATGAGCAGTTCTTC
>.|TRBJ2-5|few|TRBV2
CASSEFRLKEETQYF
TGTGCCAGCAGTGAATTTCGATTAAAAGAAGAGACCCAGTACTTC
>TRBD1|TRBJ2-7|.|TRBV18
CASSRTGTDRYEQYF
TGTGCCAGCTCACGAACCGGGACAGACCGTTACGAGCAGTACTTC
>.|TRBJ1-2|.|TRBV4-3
CASSQEPGVLYGYTF
TGCGCCAGCAGCCAGGAACCAGGGGTACTCTATGGCTACACCTTC
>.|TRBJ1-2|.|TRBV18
CASSPPTNYGYTF
TGTGCCAGCTCACCACCGACCAACTATGGCTACACCTTC
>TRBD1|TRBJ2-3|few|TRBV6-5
CASSIQGQSTDTQYF
TGTGCCAGCAGTATCCAGGGACAGAGCACAGATACGCAGTATTTT
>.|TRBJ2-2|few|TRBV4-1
CASSQRAGMVAGELFF
TGCGCCAGCAGCCAAAGGGCGGGGATGGTTGCCGGGGAGCTGTTTTTT
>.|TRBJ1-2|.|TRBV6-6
CASSFSGGVAGLVRTNYGYTF
TGTGCCAGCAGTTTTTCCGGCGGGGTTGCGGGCCTTGTGAGGACTAACTATGGCTACACCTTC
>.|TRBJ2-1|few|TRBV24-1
CATSEAGSKGEQFF
TGTGCCACCAGTGAGGCCGGGAGTAAGGGTGAGCAGTTCTTC
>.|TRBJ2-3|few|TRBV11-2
CASSLAPRSLSTDTQYF
TGTGCCAGCAGCTTAGCCCCCCGGAGTCTTAGCACAGATACGCAGTATTTT
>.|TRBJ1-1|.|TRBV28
CASGGAFF
TGTGCCAGTGGTGGAGCTTTCTTT
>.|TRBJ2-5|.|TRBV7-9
CAISSSGIGIETQYF
TGTGCCATCAGCTCCTCCGGGATCGGAATAGAGACCCAGTACTTC
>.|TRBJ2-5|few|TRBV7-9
CASSRGSKETQYF
TGTGCCAGCAGTCGAGGTTCTAAAGAGACCCAGTACTTC
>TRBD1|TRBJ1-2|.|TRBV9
CASSATGGGYTF
TGTGCCAGCAGCGCGACAGGGGGCGGCTACACCTTC
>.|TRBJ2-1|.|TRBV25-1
CASSGLRGPSSYNEQFF
TGTGCCAGCAGTGGTCTTCGGGGTCCGAGCTCCTACAATGAGCAGTTCTTC
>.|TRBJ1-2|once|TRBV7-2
CASSSVGYGYTF
TGTGCCAGCAGCTCTGTGGGCTATGGCTACACCTTC
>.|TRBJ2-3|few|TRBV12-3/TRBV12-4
CASSPRGNDPDTQYF
TGTGCCAGCAGTCCCCGAGGGAACGATCCAGATACGCAGTATTTT
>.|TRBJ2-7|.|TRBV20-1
CSAPAGTRGSYEQYF
TGCAGTGCGCCCGCCGGGACCCGGGGCTCCTACGAGCAGTACTTC
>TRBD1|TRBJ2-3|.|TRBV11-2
CASKPGQGVNTQYF
TGTGCCAGCAAGCCGGGACAGGGGGTGAATACGCAGTATTTT
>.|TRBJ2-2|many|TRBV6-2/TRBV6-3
CASSYRLYSTGELFF
TGTGCCAGCAGTTATAGGCTATACTCGACCGGGGAGCTGTTTTTT
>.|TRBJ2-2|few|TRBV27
CASSPRAGQAHTGELFF
TGTGCCAGCAGTCCGCGGGCGGGCCAAGCCCACACCGGGGAGCTGTTTTTT
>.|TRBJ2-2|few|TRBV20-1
CSAREATVGELFF
TGCAGTGCTAGAGAGGCGACGGTCGGGGAGCTGTTTTTT
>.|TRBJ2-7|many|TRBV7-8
CASSLALAGAYEQYF
TGTGCCAGCAGCTTAGCGCTGGCAGGCGCCTACGAGCAGTACTTC
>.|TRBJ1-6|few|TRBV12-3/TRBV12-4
CASIPSVYYNSPLHF
TGTGCCAGCATCCCGTCAGTCTATTATAATTCACCCCTCCACTTT
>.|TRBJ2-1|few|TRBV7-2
CASSLGARGRGNEQFF
TGTGCCAGCAGCTTAGGGGCCCGGGGGAGAGGGAATGAGCAGTTCTTC
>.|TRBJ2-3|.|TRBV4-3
CASSPSDMTDTQYF
TGCGCCAGCAGCCCGTCGGACATGACAGATACGCAGTATTTT
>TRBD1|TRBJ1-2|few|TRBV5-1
CASSPTGQGRNGYTF
TGCGCCAGCAGCCCGACTGGACAGGGAAGGAATGGCTACACCTTC
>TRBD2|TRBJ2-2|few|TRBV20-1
CSASHLGGASGELFF
TGCAGTGCTAGTCACCTCGGGGGGGCCTCCGGGGAGCTGTTTTTT
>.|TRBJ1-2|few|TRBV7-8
CASSRRGQGSRTF
TGTGCCAGCAGCCGGCGGGGCCAGGGGTCCCGGACCTTC
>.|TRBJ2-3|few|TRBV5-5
CASPIPSTDTQYF
TGTGCCAGCCCGATCCCGAGCACAGATACGCAGTATTTT
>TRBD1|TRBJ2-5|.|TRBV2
CASSESGGETQYF
TGTGCCAGCAGTGAGTCAGGGGGAGAGACCCAGTACTTC
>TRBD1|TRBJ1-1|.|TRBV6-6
CASSLQGGQAFF
TGTGCCAGCAGTCTGCAGGGGGGACAGGCTTTCTTT